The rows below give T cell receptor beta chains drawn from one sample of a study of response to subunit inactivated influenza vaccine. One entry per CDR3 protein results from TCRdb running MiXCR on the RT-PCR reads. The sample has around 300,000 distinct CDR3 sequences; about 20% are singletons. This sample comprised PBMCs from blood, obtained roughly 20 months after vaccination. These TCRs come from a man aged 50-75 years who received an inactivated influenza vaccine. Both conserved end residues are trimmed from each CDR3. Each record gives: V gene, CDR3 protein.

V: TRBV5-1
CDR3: ASSLTGSEVEKLF

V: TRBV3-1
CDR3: ASSLVGTYEQY

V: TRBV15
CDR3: ATSRGAGTGRTDTQY

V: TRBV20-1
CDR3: SAREFATENSPLH

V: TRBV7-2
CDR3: ASSLTGLSGNTIY

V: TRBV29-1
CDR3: SVRGSQHYGYT

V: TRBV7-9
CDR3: ASSFPPED

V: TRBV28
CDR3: ASEGGHQETQY

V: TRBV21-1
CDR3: ASSKQEYEQY

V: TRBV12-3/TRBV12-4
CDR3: ASSLSPAEQY

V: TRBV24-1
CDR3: ATSEPGQNYGYT

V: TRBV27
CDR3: ASGGARGNQPQH

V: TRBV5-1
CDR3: ASSPGQGNYGYT

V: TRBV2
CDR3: ASSRLADTYNEQF

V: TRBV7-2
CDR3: ASSLSPNTQY

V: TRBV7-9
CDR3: ASSLGSGSATNEKLF

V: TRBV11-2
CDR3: ASSRDNSGNTIY

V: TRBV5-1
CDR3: ASSSGARGDTEAF

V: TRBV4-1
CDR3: ASSQEKLNTEAF

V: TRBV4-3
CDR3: ASSPTGWRLYEQY

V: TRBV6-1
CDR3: ASGDLKSYTGELF

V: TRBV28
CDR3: ASMRGLNQPQH

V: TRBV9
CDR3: ASSVATGRGTEAF

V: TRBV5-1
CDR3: ASSYLADSDTQY

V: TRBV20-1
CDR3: SAHNDPTEPQH

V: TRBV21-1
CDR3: ASTPGQGHILSQY

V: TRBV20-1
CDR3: SASKLAGGLSYNEQF

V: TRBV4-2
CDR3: ASSQDAGGETEAF

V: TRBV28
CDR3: ASSPPGVGHMLAGDYNEQF

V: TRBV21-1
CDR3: ASSKGTGNKDTEAF

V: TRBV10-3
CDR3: AISEGYHEQY

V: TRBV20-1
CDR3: SARITGDRTDTQY

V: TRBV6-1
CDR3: ASRQGQGDGEKLF

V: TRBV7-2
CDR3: ASSLSRVNTEAF

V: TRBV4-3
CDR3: ASSQGPLSTGLNTEAF

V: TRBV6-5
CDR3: ASRRDSDGYT

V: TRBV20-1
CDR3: SASPGHTGYGYT

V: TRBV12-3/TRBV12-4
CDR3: ASRPGAGPYEQY

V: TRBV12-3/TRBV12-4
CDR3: ASSLARLAVYEQY

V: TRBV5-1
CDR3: ASTNENTEAF

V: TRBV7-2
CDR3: ASSPTGQGDGYT

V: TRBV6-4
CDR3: ASSDGFGYT

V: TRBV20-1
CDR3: SASWGNANYGYT

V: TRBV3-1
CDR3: ASSLGLAYEQY

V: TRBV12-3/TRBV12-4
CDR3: ASSFGRSGGSPLH

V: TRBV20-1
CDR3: SARDRQVGSVGTEAF

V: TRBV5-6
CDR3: ASSWPVRGSGYT

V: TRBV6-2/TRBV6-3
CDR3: ASAKGRTEAF

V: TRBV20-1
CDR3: SAPDLIGSPLH

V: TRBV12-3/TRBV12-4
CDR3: ASSIRDGDYEQY

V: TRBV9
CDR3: ASSVGRGNQETQY

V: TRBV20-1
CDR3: SAIFGATNEKLF

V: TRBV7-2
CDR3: ASKQGAGEKLF

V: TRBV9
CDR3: ASSLSVGGMADTQY

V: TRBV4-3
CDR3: ASSQDQGSNQPQH

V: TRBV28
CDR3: ASSFFGTDTQY

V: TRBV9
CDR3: ASSVYGGGDTQY